This TCR beta chain was sequenced in a study of cytomegalovirus exposure and HLA in healthy donors. Points from the study as a whole: For TCR beta chains, V- and J-gene trimming was later linked to a missense DCLRE1C variant.

Points on this clone: Its cognate antigen is unknown.

It was with 60 Vbeta and 13 Jbeta primers that the PCR ran. Per the study methods: About 10 million shared chains were among approximately 87 million unique TCR beta chains counted in a later analysis. Clones were sequenced by immunoSEQ multiplex PCR, and TCRdb holds only the in-frame ones, with some missing. Clone size and V and J calls were adopted from that table, with D and trimming inferred from the DNA. The repertoire holds some 160,000 clones, with around 79% as singletons. Those who donated were healthy bone marrow donors. This receptor was obtained from a woman between 40 and 55 years old in good health and CMV-seronegative. Sample: PBMCs.

This CDR3 is CASSFRGSNQPQHF. The DNA for the CDR3 is TGTGCCAGCAGCTTTAGGGGTAGCAATCAGCCCCAGCATTTT. The chain is built from TRBV5-6 and TRBJ1-5; perhaps TRBD1 as D (5 bases). Germline V CDR1 and CDR2: SGHDT, YYEEEE. V was clipped by 2 bases and J by 0 bases, with 6 bases between them. The CDR3 is 14 amino acids.